This passage covers 24 T cell receptor beta chains from one sample sequenced in a study of T cell responses to AZD1222 COVID-19 vaccine. Data came from immunoSEQ multiplex PCR; TCRdb stores just in-frame clones and leaves some out. The data show 95,000 to 150,000 clones, with approximately 85% seen just once and 9% to 9.5% held by the top ten. Sequences were derived from peripheral blood, sampled on day 0 of AZD1222 vaccination. The receptors were sampled from an adult in good health.

This clone has a handful of counts. This chain connects TRBV6-2 or TRBV6-3 to TRBJ2-7, with TRBD2 identical over 13 bases. V was clipped by 4 bases and J by 6 bases; unmatched bases: 6. The V gene's germline CDR1 is MNHEY and CDR2 SVGEGT. This CDR3 spans 15 amino acids. CDR3 coding DNA: TGTGCCAGCAGTTGGACTAGCGGGAGTGGACGCGAGCAGTACTTC. Protein sequence: CASSWTSGSGREQYF.

J is TRBJ1-2 and V is TRBV11-3; D remains ambiguous. The V end lost 0 bases, the J end lost 8 bases, and 7 bases lay between the germline ends. The CDR3 runs 12 residues. Germline assignment: CDR1 SGHNT and CDR2 YENEEA. Written as DNA, the CDR3 is TGTGCCAGCAGCTTAGATTCCAGGGGCTACACCTTC. This translates into CASSLDSRGYTF.

This clone was counted only a few times. V usage is TRBV18 and J usage is TRBJ1-2; 7 nucleotides match TRBD1. Germline CDR1 KGHSH, CDR2 LQKENI. Trimming took 7 bases from V and 4 from J; bases not matched to a gene: 9. The CDR3 totals 14 residues. CDR3 residues: CASLPTGAVYGYTF. The DNA of the CDR3 is TGTGCCAGCTTACCCACAGGGGCCGTCTATGGCTACACCTTC.

CDR3 sequence: CASTLAGGGLSSYEQYF. In nucleotides, the CDR3 is TGTGCCAGCACTTTGGCGGGGGGAGGTCTGAGCTCCTACGAGCAGTACTTC. The chain links TRBV28 to TRBJ2-7; 8 bases match TRBD2. The germline V gene has CDR1 MDHEN and CDR2 SYDVKM. CDR3 length: 17 residues. The ends lost 7 bases at V and 0 bases at J; junction bases unmatched: 14. Using reference TRBV28 and TRBJ2-7 for the parts outside the CDR3, the full variable domain is DVKVTQSSRYLVKRTGEKVFLECVQDMDHENMFWYRQDPGLGLRLIYFSYDVKMKEKGDIPEGYSVSREKKERFSLILESASTNQTSMYLCASTLAGGGLSSYEQYFGPGTRLTVT.

The DNA of the CDR3 is TGTGCCTGGAGTCAACCGGGACAGAGTTCTCTGGGGACTGAAGCTTTCTTT. It codes for CAWSQPGQSSLGTEAFF. The chain employs TRBV30 and TRBJ1-1; TRBD1 matches 7 bases. CDR1 GTSNPN and CDR2 SVGIG come from the germline V gene (reference sequence). The CDR3 has 17 amino acids. J gave up 5 bases and V 2 bases, and 17 bases lay outside the gene matches.

This chain joins TRBV14 and TRBJ2-1; 8 nucleotides match TRBD2. Per the germline V gene, CDR1 is SGHDN and CDR2 is FVKESK. Trimming at V came to 6 bases and at J to 7 bases, leaving 11 bases not matched to a gene. The CDR3 is 15 residues long. CDR3 DNA sequence: TGTGCCAGCAGGCCCCGGGGGGGGGTGGCGAATGAGCAGTTCTTC. Residues: CASRPRGGVANEQFF.

The chain carries TRBV25-1 and TRBJ2-1, with a weak D call TRBD1 (7 bases). Trimming pared 3 bases from V and 4 bases from J, leaving 16 bases between. In germline, CDR1 is MGHDK, CDR2 SYGVNS. The CDR3 has 16 residues. CDR3 bases: TGTGCCAGCAGTGATCCGCAGGGGGGTCGATACAATGAGCAGTTCTTC. As protein: CASSDPQGGRYNEQFF.

The chain carries TRBV9 and TRBJ2-1, with TRBD2 matching 8 bases. From germline, CDR1 is SGDLS and CDR2 YYNGEE. V shed 0 bases, J shed 3 bases, and the junction held 5 bases outside the gene matches. This CDR3 has 16 residues. Here the CDR3 DNA reads TGTGCCAGCAGCGTAGGGGGACTAGTGGGCTACAATGAGCAGTTCTTC. This sequence encodes CASSVGGLVGYNEQFF. Using reference TRBV9 and TRBJ2-1 for the parts outside the CDR3, the full variable domain is DSGVTQTPKHLITATGQRVTLRCSPRSGDLSVYWYQQSLDQGLQFLIQYYNGEERAKGNILERFSAQQFPDLHSELNLSSLELGDSALYFCASSVGGLVGYNEQFFGPGTRLTVL.

This clone showed up many times. The V and J genes are TRBV12-3 or TRBV12-4 and TRBJ2-2; D unresolved. The CDR3 sequence is 12 residues long. Trimming stripped 8 bases from V and 6 bases from J, with 10 bases between. This CDR3 reads CASVQGPGELFF. In DNA form, the CDR3 reads TGTGCCAGCGTCCAAGGGCCCGGGGAGCTGTTTTTT.

V and J are TRBV2 and TRBJ2-7; maybe TRBD2 (7 bases). V was trimmed by 7 bases and J by 2 bases, leaving 15 bases between them. This CDR3 comprises 14 residues. Germline V gives CDR1 SNHLY, CDR2 FYNNEI. CDR3 sequence reads: CASIQGGGTYEQYF. The CDR3 DNA reads TGTGCCAGCATACAGGGCGGGGGAACCTACGAGCAGTACTTC. Variable domain in full (rest from reference TRBV2 and TRBJ2-7): EPEVTQTPSHQVTQMGQEVILRCVPISNHLYFYWYRQILGQKVEFLVSFYNNEISEKSEIFDDQFSVERPDGSNFTLKIRSTKLEDSAMYFCASIQGGGTYEQYFGPGTRLTVT.

The gene calls are TRBV5-1 and TRBJ2-2; D is possibly TRBD2 (7 bases). The CDR3 has 15 amino acids. The germline CDR1 and CDR2 sequences are SGHRS and YFSETQ. V dropped 0 bases and J dropped 3 bases, with 9 bases sitting between them. The CDR3 bases are TGCGCCAGCAGCTTGGTCGGGGGGCACACCGGGGAGCTGTTTTTT. Protein: CASSLVGGHTGELFF.

This chain uses TRBV5-5 with TRBJ2-1; 7 positions match TRBD2. The V gene's germline CDR1 is SGHKS and CDR2 YYEKEE (reference sequence). Losses at the gene ends were 2 bases for V and 1 base for J; bases not matched to a gene: 6. The CDR3 consists of 16 residues. This chain's CDR3 is CASSLGSSGSYNEQFF. The CDR3 DNA is TGTGCCAGCAGCTTAGGGTCTAGCGGATCCTACAATGAGCAGTTCTTC.

The chain links TRBV24-1 to TRBJ1-2; 10 bases line up with TRBD1. CDR1 and CDR2 (germline): KGHDR, SFDVKD. Losses at the gene ends were 7 bases for V and 8 bases for J; bases not matched to a gene: 6. The CDR3 loop spans 13 amino acids. DNA of the CDR3: TGTGCCACCAGCCGACAGGGGGCATCGGGCTACACCTTC. This translates into CATSRQGASGYTF.

The chain employs TRBV24-1 and TRBJ2-7; 7 bases align to TRBD1. Germline V CDR1 and CDR2: KGHDR, SFDVKD. Losses at the gene ends were 5 bases for V and 0 bases for J; bases not matched to a gene: 6. This CDR3 is built from 15 residues. As DNA, the CDR3 is TGTGCCACCAGTGCCGGGACAGATCTCTCCTACGAGCAGTACTTC. It specifies CATSAGTDLSYEQYF.

This rearrangement joins TRBV6-5 to TRBJ1-1, with 9 nucleotides matching TRBD1. CDR1 MNHEY and CDR2 SVGAGI come from the germline V gene. Trimming removed 6 bases from V and 5 bases from J; junction bases left unmatched: 10. There are 15 residues in the CDR3. CDR3 protein: CASRPLDRGGTEAFF. The CDR3 DNA sequence: TGTGCCAGCAGGCCACTGGACAGGGGTGGAACTGAAGCTTTCTTT.

This clone was detected once. The CDR3 DNA sequence: TGTGCCAGCGGGACCCTCCGAGAGACCCAGTACTTC. As protein: CASGTLRETQYF. The chain is built from TRBV19 and TRBJ2-5; D may be TRBD1 or TRBD2 (5 bases each). Trimming took off 9 bases at V and 4 bases at J, with 12 bases between the two ends. The CDR3 totals 12 residues. The germline V gene encodes CDR1 LNHDA and CDR2 SQIVND (reference sequence).

The chain links TRBV30 to TRBJ1-5; the D gene is possibly TRBD1 (5 bases). Germline CDR1 is GTSNPN and CDR2 is SVGIG (reference sequence). This CDR3 region has 13 residues. Trimming shortened V by 3 bases and J by 4 bases, and 10 bases separated the two germline ends. CDR3 sequence (DNA): TGTGCCTGGAGCCAAGACAGTAATCAGCCCCAGCATTTT. Translated, it gives CAWSQDSNQPQHF.

V usage is TRBV5-6 and J usage is TRBJ1-6; 7 positions match TRBD1. CDR3 size: 16 residues. Unmatched junction bases numbered 7, after V lost 2 bases and J lost 5 bases. Per the germline V gene, CDR1 is SGHDT and CDR2 is YYEEEE. CDR3 sequence reads: CASSLPGQRNNSPLHF. The DNA of the CDR3 is TGTGCCAGCAGCTTACCGGGACAGAGGAATAATTCACCCCTCCACTTT. Full variable domain (rest looked up from reference TRBV5-6 and TRBJ1-6): DAGVTQSPTHLIKTRGQQVTLRCSPKSGHDTVSWYQQALGQGPQFIFQYYEEEERQRGNFPDRFSGHQFPNYSSELNVNALLLGDSALYLCASSLPGQRNNSPLHFGNGTRLTVT.

The chain links TRBV7-8 to TRBJ1-2; D gene unclear. Germline V gene data show CDR1 as SGHVS and CDR2 as FQNEAQ. The CDR3 totals 11 residues. V lost 5 bases to trimming and J lost 7 bases, with 8 bases between them. The CDR3 nucleotides are TGTGCCAGCAGCCCTCTTGGTGGCTACACCTTC. Protein product: CASSPLGGYTF.

V usage is TRBV11-3 and J usage is TRBJ1-1; 8 nucleotides align to TRBD1. Germline lookup yields CDR1 SGHNT and CDR2 YENEEA. The CDR3 is 15 amino acids. V lost 8 bases to trimming and J lost 1 base; unmatched junction nucleotides: 9. The CDR3 reads CASGGQGGWNTEAFF. The DNA for the CDR3 is TGTGCCAGCGGAGGACAGGGTGGGTGGAACACTGAAGCTTTCTTT.

This chain joins TRBV7-9 and TRBJ2-7; 8 bases are shared with TRBD1. Trimming cost V 4 bases and J 7 bases; bases outside gene matches: 6. Germline V lookup: CDR1 SEHNR, CDR2 FQNEAQ (reference sequence). The CDR3 spans 13 residues. The CDR3 spells CASSSTGGREQYF. DNA for the CDR3: TGTGCCAGCAGCTCCACAGGGGGGCGGGAGCAGTACTTC.

The chain links TRBV11-2 to TRBJ2-4, with 7 nucleotides matching TRBD1. The CDR3 extends over 16 amino acids. From germline, CDR1 is SGHAT and CDR2 FQNNGV. V was clipped by 4 bases and J by 6 bases; unmatched bases: 12. The CDR3 loop is CASSSLRGPSPNIQYF. CDR3 sequence (DNA): TGTGCCAGCAGCTCCCTAAGGGGGCCCTCCCCAAACATTCAGTACTTC.

The chain uses TRBV6-5 and TRBJ1-3, with D uncertain. Trimming removed 0 bases from V and 0 bases from J, with 6 bases in between. CDR3 length equals 15 residues. From germline, CDR1 is MNHEY and CDR2 SVGAGI. The CDR3, as DNA: TGTGCCAGCAGTTACTCCGGAGGCTCTGGAAACACCATATATTTT. Its protein product is CASSYSGGSGNTIYF.

V gene TRBV5-4 combines with J gene TRBJ1-1; a possible D gene is TRBD1 (5 bases). This CDR3 has 14 residues. The germline V gene has CDR1 SGHNT and CDR2 YYREEE (reference sequence). V was cut by 3 bases and J by 5 bases, with 14 bases left in between. The CDR3 DNA sequence: TGTGCCAGCAGCTACCGGGACGGGGGGACTGAAGCTTTCTTT. Residues: CASSYRDGGTEAFF. Drawing the rest from reference TRBV5-4 and TRBJ1-1, the complete variable domain is ETGVTQSPTHLIKTRGQQVTLRCSSQSGHNTVSWYQQALGQGPQFIFQYYREEENGRGNFPPRFSGLQFPNYSSELNVNALELDDSALYLCASSYRDGGTEAFFGQGTRLTVV.